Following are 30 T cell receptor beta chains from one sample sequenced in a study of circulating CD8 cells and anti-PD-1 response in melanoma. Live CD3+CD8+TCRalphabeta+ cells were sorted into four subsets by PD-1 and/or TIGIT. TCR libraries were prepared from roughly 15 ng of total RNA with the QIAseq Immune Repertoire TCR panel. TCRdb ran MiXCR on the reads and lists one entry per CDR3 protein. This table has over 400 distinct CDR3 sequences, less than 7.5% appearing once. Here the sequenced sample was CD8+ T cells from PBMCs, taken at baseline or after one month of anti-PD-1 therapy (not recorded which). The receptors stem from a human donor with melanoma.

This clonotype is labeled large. The CDR3 spells CASSEGETAVEQYF. As DNA, the CDR3 is TGTGCCAGCAGCGAAGGAGAAACGGCGGTCGAGCAGTACTTC. The rearrangement joins TRBV4-2 to TRBJ2-7; D remains unclear. The V end lost 5 bases, the J end lost 6 bases, and 17 bases lay between the germline ends. Germline V lookup: CDR1 LGHNA, CDR2 YNFKEQ. CDR3 length equals 14 residues.

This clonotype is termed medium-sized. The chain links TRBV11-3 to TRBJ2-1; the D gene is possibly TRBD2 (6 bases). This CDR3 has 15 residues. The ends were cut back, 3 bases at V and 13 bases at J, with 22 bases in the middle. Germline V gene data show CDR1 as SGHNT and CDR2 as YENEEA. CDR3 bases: TGTGCCAGCAGCTTCAACAACCGGGACTCGAAGGGACAGTTCTTC. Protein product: CASSFNNRDSKGQFF.

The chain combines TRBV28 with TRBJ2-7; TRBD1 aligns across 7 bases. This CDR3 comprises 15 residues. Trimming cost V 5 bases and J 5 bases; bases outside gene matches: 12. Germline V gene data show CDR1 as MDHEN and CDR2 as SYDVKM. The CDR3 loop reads CASSLRQGSAHEQYF. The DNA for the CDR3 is TGTGCCAGCAGTCTCCGACAGGGAAGTGCCCACGAGCAGTACTTC.

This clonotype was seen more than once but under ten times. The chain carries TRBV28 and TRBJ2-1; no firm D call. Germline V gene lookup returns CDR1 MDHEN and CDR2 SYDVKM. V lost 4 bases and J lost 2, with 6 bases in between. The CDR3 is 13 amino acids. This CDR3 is CASSSPPYNEQFF. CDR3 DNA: TGTGCCAGCAGTTCGCCCCCCTACAATGAGCAGTTCTTC.

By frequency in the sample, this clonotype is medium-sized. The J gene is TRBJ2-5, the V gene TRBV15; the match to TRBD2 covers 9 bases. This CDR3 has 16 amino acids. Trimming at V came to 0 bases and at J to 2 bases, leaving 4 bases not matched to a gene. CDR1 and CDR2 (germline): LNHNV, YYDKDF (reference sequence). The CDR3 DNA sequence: TGTGCCACCAGCAGAGAAGCTAGCGGGGCGCAAGAGACCCAGTACTTC. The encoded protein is CATSREASGAQETQYF.

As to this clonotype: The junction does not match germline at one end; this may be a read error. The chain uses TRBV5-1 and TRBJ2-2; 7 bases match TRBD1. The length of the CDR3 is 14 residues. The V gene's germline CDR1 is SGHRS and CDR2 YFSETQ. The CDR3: CASTLTGSPGELFF. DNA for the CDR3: TGCGCCAGCACCTTGACAGGGAGTCCCGGGGAGCTGTTTTTT.

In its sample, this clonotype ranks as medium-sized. CDR3 residues: CASSLSPGQGSEQFF. The DNA of the CDR3 is TGCGCCAGCAGCTTGTCTCCGGGACAGGGGTCTGAGCAGTTCTTC. The chain employs TRBV5-1 and TRBJ2-1; 10 nucleotides match TRBD1. Germline CDR1 and CDR2: SGHRS and YFSETQ. Trimming removed 1 base from V and 9 bases from J; junction bases left unmatched: 7. The CDR3 loop spans 15 amino acids.

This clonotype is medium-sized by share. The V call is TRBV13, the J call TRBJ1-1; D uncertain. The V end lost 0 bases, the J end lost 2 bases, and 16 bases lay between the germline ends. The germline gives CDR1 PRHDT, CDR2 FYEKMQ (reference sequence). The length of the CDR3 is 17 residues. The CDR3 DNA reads TGTGCCAGCAGCTTAGGGAAGGGAGGAATAGGAAACACTGAAGCTTTCTTT. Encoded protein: CASSLGKGGIGNTEAFF.

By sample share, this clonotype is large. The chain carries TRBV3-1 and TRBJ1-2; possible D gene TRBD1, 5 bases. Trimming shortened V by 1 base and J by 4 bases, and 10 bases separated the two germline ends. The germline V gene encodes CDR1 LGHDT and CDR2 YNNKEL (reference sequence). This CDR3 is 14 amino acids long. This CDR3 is CASSQGLGGYGYTF. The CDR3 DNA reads TGTGCCAGCAGCCAAGGCCTTGGGGGCTATGGCTACACCTTC. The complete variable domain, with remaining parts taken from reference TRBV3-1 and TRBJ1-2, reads DTAVSQTPKYLVTQMGNDKSIKCEQNLGHDTMYWYKQDSKKFLKIMFSYNNKELIINETVPNRFSPKSPDKAHLNLHINSLELGDSAVYFCASSQGLGGYGYTFGSGTRLTVV.

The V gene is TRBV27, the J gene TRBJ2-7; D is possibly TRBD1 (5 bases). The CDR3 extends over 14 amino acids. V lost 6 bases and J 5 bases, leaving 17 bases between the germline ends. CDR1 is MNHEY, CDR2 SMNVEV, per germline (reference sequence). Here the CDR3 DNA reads TGTGCCAGCAGCCAAGGACCAGAAGGGGACGAGCAGTACTTC. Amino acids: CASSQGPEGDEQYF.

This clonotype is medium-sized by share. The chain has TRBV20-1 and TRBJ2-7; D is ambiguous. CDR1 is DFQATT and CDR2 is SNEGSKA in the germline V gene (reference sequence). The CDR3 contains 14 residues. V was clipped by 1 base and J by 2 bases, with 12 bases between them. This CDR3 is CSARVTTGTYEQYF. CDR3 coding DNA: TGCAGTGCTAGAGTGACGACGGGCACCTACGAGCAGTACTTC.

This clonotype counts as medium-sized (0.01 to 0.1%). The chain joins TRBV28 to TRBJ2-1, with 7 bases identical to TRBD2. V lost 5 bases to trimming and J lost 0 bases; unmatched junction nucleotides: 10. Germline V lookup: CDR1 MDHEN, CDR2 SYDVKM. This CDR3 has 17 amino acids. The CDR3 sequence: CASSPLAGLSSYNEQFF. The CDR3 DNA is TGTGCCAGCAGTCCCTTAGCGGGCCTTAGCTCCTACAATGAGCAGTTCTTC.

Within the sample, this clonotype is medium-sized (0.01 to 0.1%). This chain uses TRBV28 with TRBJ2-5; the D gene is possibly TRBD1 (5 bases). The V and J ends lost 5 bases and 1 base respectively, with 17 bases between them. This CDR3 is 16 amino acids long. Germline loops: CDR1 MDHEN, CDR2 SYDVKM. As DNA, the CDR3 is TGTGCCAGCAGTGACCCCACGGAAAGGGGCCAAGAGACCCAGTACTTC. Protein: CASSDPTERGQETQYF.

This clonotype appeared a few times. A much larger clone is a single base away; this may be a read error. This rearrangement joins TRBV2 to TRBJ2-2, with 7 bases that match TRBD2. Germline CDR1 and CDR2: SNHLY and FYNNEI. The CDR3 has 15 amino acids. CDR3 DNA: TGTGCCAGCAGGGAAGGACTAGGAGGGACCGGGGAGCTGCTTTTT. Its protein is CASREGLGGTGELLF.

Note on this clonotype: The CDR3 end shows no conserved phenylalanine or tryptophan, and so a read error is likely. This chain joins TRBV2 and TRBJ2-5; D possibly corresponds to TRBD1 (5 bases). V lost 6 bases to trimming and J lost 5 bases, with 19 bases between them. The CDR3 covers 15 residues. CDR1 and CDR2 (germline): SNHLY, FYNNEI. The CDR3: CASRDKGRAIETQYS. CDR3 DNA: TGTGCCAGCAGAGACAAGGGGCGCGCTATTGAGACCCAGTACTCC.

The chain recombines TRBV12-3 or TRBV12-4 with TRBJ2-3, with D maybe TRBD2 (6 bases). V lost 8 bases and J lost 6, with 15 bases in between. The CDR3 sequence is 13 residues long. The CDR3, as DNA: TGTGCCAGCCGCGGGGCTCTTGGGGATACGCAGTATTTT. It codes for CASRGALGDTQYF.

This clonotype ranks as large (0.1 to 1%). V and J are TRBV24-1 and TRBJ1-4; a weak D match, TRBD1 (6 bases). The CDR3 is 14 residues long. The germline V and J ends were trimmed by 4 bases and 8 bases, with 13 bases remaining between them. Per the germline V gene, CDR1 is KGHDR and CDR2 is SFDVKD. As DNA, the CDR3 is TGTGCCACCAGTGACTGGGGGCCTGTCGAAAAACTGTTTTTT. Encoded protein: CATSDWGPVEKLFF.

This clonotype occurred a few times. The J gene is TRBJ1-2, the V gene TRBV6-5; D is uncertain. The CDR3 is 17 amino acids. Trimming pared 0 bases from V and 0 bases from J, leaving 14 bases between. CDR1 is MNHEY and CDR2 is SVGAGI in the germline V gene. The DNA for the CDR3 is TGTGCCAGCAGTTACTCGTATTGGACGGGAGCTAACTATGGCTACACCTTC. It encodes CASSYSYWTGANYGYTF.

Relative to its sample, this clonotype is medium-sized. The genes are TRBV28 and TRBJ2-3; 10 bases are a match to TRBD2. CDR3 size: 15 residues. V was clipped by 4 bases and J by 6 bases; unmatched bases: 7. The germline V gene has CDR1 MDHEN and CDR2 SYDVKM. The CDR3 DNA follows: TGTGCCAGCAGTTCCCGGCTAGCGGGAGCCGATACGCAGTATTTT. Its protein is CASSSRLAGADTQYF.

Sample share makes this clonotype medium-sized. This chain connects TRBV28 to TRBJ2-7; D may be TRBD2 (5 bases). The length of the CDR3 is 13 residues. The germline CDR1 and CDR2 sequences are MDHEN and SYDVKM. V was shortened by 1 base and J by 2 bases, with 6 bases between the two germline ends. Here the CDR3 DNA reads TGTGCCAGCAGTTTATCGCGGGCCTACGAGCAGTACTTC. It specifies CASSLSRAYEQYF.

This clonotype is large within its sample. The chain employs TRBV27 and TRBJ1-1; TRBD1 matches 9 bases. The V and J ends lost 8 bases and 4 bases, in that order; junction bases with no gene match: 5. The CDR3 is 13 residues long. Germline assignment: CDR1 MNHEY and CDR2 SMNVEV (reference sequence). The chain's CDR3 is CASRTGAGTEAFF. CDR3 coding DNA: TGTGCCAGCCGGACAGGGGCCGGCACTGAAGCTTTCTTT.

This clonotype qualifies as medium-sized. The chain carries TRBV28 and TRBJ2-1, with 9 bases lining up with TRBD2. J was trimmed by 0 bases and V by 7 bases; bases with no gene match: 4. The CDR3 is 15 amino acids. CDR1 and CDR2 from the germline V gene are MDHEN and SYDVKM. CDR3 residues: CASTRLAASYNEQFF. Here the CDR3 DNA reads TGTGCCAGCACCCGACTAGCGGCCTCCTACAATGAGCAGTTCTTC.

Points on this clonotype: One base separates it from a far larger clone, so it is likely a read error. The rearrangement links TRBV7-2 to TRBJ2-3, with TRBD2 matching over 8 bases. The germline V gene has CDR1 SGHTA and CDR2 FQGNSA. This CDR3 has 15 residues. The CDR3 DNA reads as TGTGCCAGCAGCCGACTAGCGCTTTCAGCAGATTCGCAGTATTTT. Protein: CASSRLALSADSQYF. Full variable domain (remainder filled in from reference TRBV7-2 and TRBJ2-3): GAGVSQSPSNKVTEKGKDVELRCDPISGHTALYWYRQSLGQGLEFLIYFQGNSAPDKSGLPSDRFSAERTGGSVSTLTIQRTQQEDSAVYLCASSRLALSADSQYFGPGTRLTVL.

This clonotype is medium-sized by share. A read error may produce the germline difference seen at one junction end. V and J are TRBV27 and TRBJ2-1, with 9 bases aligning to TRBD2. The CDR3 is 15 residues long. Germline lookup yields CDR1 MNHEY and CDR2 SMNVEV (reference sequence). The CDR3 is CAGSFVSSGNNEQFF. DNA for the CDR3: TGTGCCGGCAGTTTCGTGTCTAGCGGGAATAATGAGCAGTTCTTC.

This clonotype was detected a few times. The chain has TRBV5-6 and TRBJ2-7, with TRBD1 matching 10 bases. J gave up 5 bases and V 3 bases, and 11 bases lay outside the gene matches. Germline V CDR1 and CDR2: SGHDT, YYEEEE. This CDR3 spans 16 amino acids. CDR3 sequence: CASSSAGTGAWNEQYF. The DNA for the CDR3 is TGTGCCAGCAGCTCCGCCGGGACAGGGGCCTGGAACGAGCAGTACTTC. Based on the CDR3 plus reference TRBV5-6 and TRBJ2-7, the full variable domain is DAGVTQSPTHLIKTRGQQVTLRCSPKSGHDTVSWYQQALGQGPQFIFQYYEEEERQRGNFPDRFSGHQFPNYSSELNVNALLLGDSALYLCASSSAGTGAWNEQYFGPGTRLTVT.

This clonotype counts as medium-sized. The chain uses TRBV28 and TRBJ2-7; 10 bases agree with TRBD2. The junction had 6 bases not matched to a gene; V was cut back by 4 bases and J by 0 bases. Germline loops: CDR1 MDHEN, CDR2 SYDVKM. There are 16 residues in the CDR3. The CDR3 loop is CASSSLSGRASYEQYF. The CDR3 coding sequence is TGTGCCAGCAGTTCACTGAGCGGGAGGGCCTCCTACGAGCAGTACTTC.

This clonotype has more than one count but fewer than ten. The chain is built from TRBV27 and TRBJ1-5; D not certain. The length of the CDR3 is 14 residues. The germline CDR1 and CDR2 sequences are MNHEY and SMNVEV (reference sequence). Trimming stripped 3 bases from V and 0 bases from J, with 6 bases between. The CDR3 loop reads CASSFLGSNQPQHF. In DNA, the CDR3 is TGTGCCAGCAGTTTTTTGGGTAGCAATCAGCCCCAGCATTTT.

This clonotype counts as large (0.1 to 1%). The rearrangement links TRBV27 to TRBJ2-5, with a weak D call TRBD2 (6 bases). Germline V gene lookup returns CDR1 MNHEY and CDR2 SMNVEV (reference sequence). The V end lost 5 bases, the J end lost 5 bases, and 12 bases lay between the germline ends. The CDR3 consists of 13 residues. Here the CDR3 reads CASSRERRETQYF. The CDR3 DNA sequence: TGTGCCAGCAGTCGGGAGAGGAGGGAGACCCAGTACTTC.

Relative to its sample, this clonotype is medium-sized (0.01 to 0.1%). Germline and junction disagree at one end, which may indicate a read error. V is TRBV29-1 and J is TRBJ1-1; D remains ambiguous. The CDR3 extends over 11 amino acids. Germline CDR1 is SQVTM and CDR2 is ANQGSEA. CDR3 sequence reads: CSVESGNEAFF. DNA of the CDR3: TGCAGTGTTGAGTCCGGGAATGAAGCTTTCTTT.

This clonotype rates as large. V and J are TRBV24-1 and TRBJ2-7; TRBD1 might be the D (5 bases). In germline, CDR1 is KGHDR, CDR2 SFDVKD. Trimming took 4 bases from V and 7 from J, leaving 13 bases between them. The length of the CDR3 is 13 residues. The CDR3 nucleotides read TGTGCCACCAGTGACAGCAGGGTAGAAGAGCAGTACTTC. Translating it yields CATSDSRVEEQYF.